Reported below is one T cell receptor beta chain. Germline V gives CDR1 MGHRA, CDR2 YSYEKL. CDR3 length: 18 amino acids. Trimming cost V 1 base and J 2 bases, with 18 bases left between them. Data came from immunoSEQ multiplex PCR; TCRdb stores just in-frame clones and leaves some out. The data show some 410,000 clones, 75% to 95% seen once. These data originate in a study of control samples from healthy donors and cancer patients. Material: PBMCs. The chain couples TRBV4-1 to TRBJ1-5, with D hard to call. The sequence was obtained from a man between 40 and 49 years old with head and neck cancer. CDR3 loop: CASSQGSLRGLGNQPQHF. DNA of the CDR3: TGCGCCAGCAGCCAAGGCTCCCTACGAGGGCTCGGCAATCAGCCCCAGCATTTT.